Below, 27 T cell receptor beta chains from the same sample are listed, as sequenced in a study of T cell responses to AZD1222 COVID-19 vaccine. Only in-frame clones appear in the TCRdb table, and some are missing; sequencing was by immunoSEQ multiplex PCR. The repertoire has around 120,000 clones, about 95% of them found once; the top ten carry approximately 2.2%. Sequenced material: peripheral blood, taken on day 0 of AZD1222 vaccination. These receptors were taken from an adult in good health.

The rearrangement links TRBV19 to TRBJ1-1, with 7 bases fitting TRBD1. This CDR3 region has 14 residues. V shed 4 bases, J shed 2 bases, and the junction held 4 bases outside the gene matches. Germline assignment: CDR1 LNHDA and CDR2 SQIVND (reference sequence). The CDR3 reads CASSKGQPNTEAFF. Here the CDR3 DNA reads TGTGCCAGTAGTAAGGGACAGCCTAACACTGAAGCTTTCTTT.

CDR3 sequence reads: CATSPGGNQPQHF. The CDR3 DNA sequence: TGTGCCACCAGTCCAGGGGGAAATCAGCCCCAGCATTTT. The gene calls are TRBV24-1 and TRBJ1-5; 7 nucleotides line up with TRBD1. Germline trimming cut 6 bases from V and 4 bases from J; bases unmatched to any gene: 2. This CDR3 is 13 amino acids long. Looked up from germline, CDR1 is KGHDR and CDR2 is SFDVKD.

For the CDR3, the DNA is TGTGCCAGCACCTCCGGGGCCTACGAGCAGTACTTC. Translated, it gives CASTSGAYEQYF. The chain uses TRBV25-1 and TRBJ2-7; possibly TRBD2 for D (5 bases). Germline assignment: CDR1 MGHDK and CDR2 SYGVNS. The V gene lost 7 bases and the J gene lost 2 bases, with 9 bases spanning the gap. The CDR3 extends over 12 amino acids.

Here the CDR3 reads CASSVGSGNTIYF. CDR3 DNA: TGTGCCAGCAGCGTAGGGTCTGGAAACACCATATATTTT. The rearrangement joins TRBV9 to TRBJ1-3; D is unclear. V shed 0 bases and J shed 1 base, with 2 bases lying between them. The CDR3 is made up of 13 amino acids. Germline V gives CDR1 SGDLS, CDR2 YYNGEE.

CDR3 sequence: CASSVPSGGADTQYF. In nucleotides, the CDR3 is TGTGCCAGCAGCGTGCCTAGCGGGGGGGCAGATACGCAGTATTTT. The J gene is TRBJ2-3, the V gene TRBV9; 12 positions agree with TRBD2. The CDR3 contains 15 residues. The germline CDR1 and CDR2 sequences are SGDLS and YYNGEE. J was trimmed by 4 bases and V by 2 bases; bases with no gene match: 2.

This clone is a singleton in its sample. V and J are TRBV11-2 and TRBJ1-1; D remains unclear. The germline V gene has CDR1 SGHAT and CDR2 FQNNGV. This CDR3 comprises 13 residues. Trimming stripped 5 bases from V and 7 bases from J, with 14 bases between. Here the CDR3 reads CASSLGRRSEAFF. The DNA for the CDR3 is TGTGCCAGCAGCCTGGGCAGGAGGAGTGAAGCTTTCTTT.

V is TRBV7-2 and J is TRBJ2-4; perhaps TRBD2 as D (5 bases). This CDR3 has 16 amino acids. V lost 1 base to trimming and J lost 5 bases, with 15 bases between them. From germline, CDR1 is SGHTA and CDR2 FQGNSA. Written as DNA, the CDR3 is TGTGCCAGCAGCTTAGGAGGGATTGGGCCCCAAAACATTCAGTACTTC. This codes for CASSLGGIGPQNIQYF.

The chain uses TRBV5-8 and TRBJ2-7; weak D call: TRBD2 (5 bases). Trimming took 2 bases from V and 0 from J, leaving 12 bases between them. This CDR3 contains 15 residues. CDR1 SGHTS and CDR2 YDEGEE come from the germline V gene. CDR3: CASSFTLTSSYEQYF. The CDR3 coding sequence is TGTGCCAGCAGCTTCACACTAACTAGCTCCTACGAGCAGTACTTC. Variable domain in full (rest from reference TRBV5-8 and TRBJ2-7): EAGVTQSPTHLIKTRGQQATLRCSPISGHTSVYWYQQALGLGLQFLLWYDEGEERNRGNFPPRFSGRQFPNYSSELNVNALELEDSALYLCASSFTLTSSYEQYFGPGTRLTVT.

The gene calls are TRBV2 and TRBJ2-1; 8 nucleotides match TRBD2. The germline gives CDR1 SNHLY, CDR2 FYNNEI. The V and J ends lost 7 bases and 0 bases, in that order; junction bases with no gene match: 14. This CDR3 is built from 18 residues. CDR3 bases: TGTGCCAGCACCGCGGGGGGCCTTCTCCAGAGCTCCTACAATGAGCAGTTCTTC. This encodes CASTAGGLLQSSYNEQFF. Looking up the rest from reference TRBV2 and TRBJ2-1 gives the full variable domain: EPEVTQTPSHQVTQMGQEVILRCVPISNHLYFYWYRQILGQKVEFLVSFYNNEISEKSEIFDDQFSVERPDGSNFTLKIRSTKLEDSAMYFCASTAGGLLQSSYNEQFFGPGTRLTVL.

This chain connects TRBV6-5 to TRBJ1-2; TRBD1 agrees at 10 bases. The germline V gene encodes CDR1 MNHEY and CDR2 SVGAGI. V shed 6 bases, J shed 5 bases, and the junction held 9 bases outside the gene matches. This CDR3 has 15 residues. The CDR3 reads CASRLGQGEAYGYTF. CDR3 sequence (DNA): TGTGCCAGCAGACTCGGACAGGGGGAGGCATATGGCTACACCTTC.

This chain connects TRBV29-1 to TRBJ2-5; unclear D gene. Germline loops: CDR1 SQVTM, CDR2 ANQGSEA. V gave up 4 bases and J gave up 0 bases, with 3 bases separating them. This CDR3 comprises 11 residues. DNA of the CDR3: TGCAGCGTTGGGTACCAAGAGACCCAGTACTTC. Translation: CSVGYQETQYF.

The chain has TRBV14 and TRBJ2-5, with 7 bases matching TRBD2. V shed 5 bases and J 2 bases; nucleotides not matched to a gene: 8. The CDR3 runs 15 residues. Germline V lookup: CDR1 SGHDN, CDR2 FVKESK. CDR3 nucleotides: TGTGCCAGCAGCTACAGACTAGCAGGGCAAGAGACCCAGTACTTC. This gives the protein CASSYRLAGQETQYF. The entire variable domain, with the rest obtained from reference TRBV14 and TRBJ2-5, is as follows: EAGVTQFPSHSVIEKGQTVTLRCDPISGHDNLYWYRRVMGKEIKFLLHFVKESKQDESGMPNNRFLAERTGGTYSTLKVQPAELEDSGVYFCASSYRLAGQETQYFGPGTRLLVL.

V usage is TRBV7-6 and J usage is TRBJ1-5, with TRBD1 as a possible D gene (5 bases). CDR1 SGHVS and CDR2 FNYEAQ come from the germline V gene. This CDR3 has 14 residues. V was clipped by 0 bases and J by 3 bases, with 6 bases between them. This CDR3 reads CASSLAGANQPQHF. Here the CDR3 DNA reads TGTGCCAGCAGCTTAGCAGGGGCCAATCAGCCCCAGCATTTT.

This clone was seen only once. The V and J genes are TRBV11-2 and TRBJ1-4; TRBD1 aligns across 7 bases. J gave up 0 bases and V 5 bases, and 6 bases lay outside the gene matches. This CDR3 region has 16 residues. From germline, CDR1 is SGHAT and CDR2 FQNNGV. The CDR3 sequence is CASSKTGTATNEKLFF. CDR3 nucleotide sequence: TGTGCCAGCAGCAAAACCGGGACAGCAACTAATGAAAAACTGTTTTTT.

CDR3 DNA: TGCGCCAGCAGCTTCGGCACAGATACGCAGTATTTT. This sequence encodes CASSFGTDTQYF. The J gene is TRBJ2-3, the V gene TRBV5-1; D not certain. The V gene's germline CDR1 is SGHRS and CDR2 YFSETQ. The CDR3 is 12 residues long. The ends were cut back, 2 bases at V and 1 base at J, with 2 bases in the middle. The full variable domain, completed using reference TRBV5-1 and TRBJ2-3, is KAGVTQTPRYLIKTRGQQVTLSCSPISGHRSVSWYQQTPGQGLQFLFEYFSETQRNKGNFPGRFSGRQFSNSRSEMNVSTLELGDSALYLCASSFGTDTQYFGPGTRLTVL.

This clone turned up a few times. The chain is built from TRBV5-6 and TRBJ2-2; TRBD1 aligns across 7 bases. CDR1 is SGHDT, CDR2 YYEEEE, per germline. Trimming at V came to 4 bases and at J to 1 base, leaving 7 bases not matched to a gene. This CDR3 contains 16 residues. CDR3 loop: CASSLPRDRNTGELFF. For the CDR3, the DNA is TGTGCCAGCAGCCTGCCCCGGGACAGGAACACCGGGGAGCTGTTTTTT.

The V and J genes are TRBV28 and TRBJ1-5; D is undetermined. Trimming took 7 bases from V and 1 from J, leaving 20 bases between them. Per germline, CDR1 MDHEN and CDR2 SYDVKM. The CDR3 spans 17 residues. CDR3 region: CASITLGGLLSNQPQHF. CDR3 sequence (DNA): TGTGCCAGCATTACCCTAGGAGGACTTTTGAGCAATCAGCCCCAGCATTTT.

V and J are TRBV30 and TRBJ2-1; TRBD1 matches 7 bases. Germline V lookup: CDR1 GTSNPN, CDR2 SVGIG (reference sequence). V was clipped by 5 bases and J by 2 bases; unmatched bases: 0. This CDR3 is built from 12 residues. CDR3 DNA sequence: TGTGCCTGGGGGACAGCCTACAATGAGCAGTTCTTC. Translation: CAWGTAYNEQFF.

V usage is TRBV10-3 and J usage is TRBJ2-6, with 7 positions matching TRBD1. Trimming took 3 bases from V and 0 from J; bases not matched to a gene: 17. Germline loops: CDR1 ENHRY, CDR2 SYGVKD. The CDR3 is 21 residues long. CDR3 DNA: TGTGCCATCAGTGACCGGGACAGAAAGAATATAGAATCCTCTGGGGCCAACGTCCTGACTTTC. Translating gives CAISDRDRKNIESSGANVLTF.

This chain joins TRBV5-4 and TRBJ1-1, with a weak D call TRBD1 (5 bases). This CDR3 has 15 residues. V shed 5 bases and J shed 1 base, with 15 bases lying between them. CDR1 and CDR2 from the germline V gene are SGHNT and YYREEE (reference sequence). CDR3 bases: TGTGCCAGCAGTTTCACCTTAGGGGCGAACACTGAAGCTTTCTTT. This encodes CASSFTLGANTEAFF.

This sequence joins TRBV19 and TRBJ1-1, with 8 bases identical to TRBD1. The CDR3 sequence is 16 residues long. Trimming removed 3 bases from V and 0 bases from J; junction bases left unmatched: 6. From germline, CDR1 is LNHDA and CDR2 SQIVND (reference sequence). The CDR3 coding sequence is TGTGCCAGTAGTATCCCAGCAGGGGGCATGAACACTGAAGCTTTCTTT. This gives the protein CASSIPAGGMNTEAFF.

V and J are TRBV5-5 and TRBJ1-1; no clear D gene. The germline V gene has CDR1 SGHKS and CDR2 YYEKEE (reference sequence). The CDR3 runs 14 residues. Trimming took 2 bases from V and 2 from J, leaving 10 bases between them. The CDR3 protein is CASSFSGPNTEAFF. The CDR3 coding sequence is TGTGCCAGCAGCTTCTCCGGACCAAACACTGAAGCTTTCTTT.

This chain joins TRBV2 and TRBJ2-1; TRBD2 agrees at 11 bases. This CDR3 has 16 amino acids. CDR1 and CDR2 from the germline V gene are SNHLY and FYNNEI. The V and J ends lost 3 bases and 3 bases, in that order; junction bases with no gene match: 4. CDR3 loop: CASSDSGGARYNEQFF. CDR3 sequence (DNA): TGTGCCAGCAGTGATAGCGGGGGGGCCCGCTACAATGAGCAGTTCTTC.

The rearrangement links TRBV19 to TRBJ1-1, with D perhaps matching TRBD1 (6 bases). V lost 5 bases to trimming and J lost 6 bases, with 16 bases between them. CDR1 and CDR2 (germline): LNHDA, SQIVND (reference sequence). This CDR3 spans 14 amino acids. The CDR3 protein is CASSFRTGLPEAFF. The CDR3 nucleotides read TGTGCCAGTAGTTTTAGAACAGGGTTGCCTGAAGCTTTCTTT.

J is TRBJ1-2 and V is TRBV7-9; 7 bases are shared with TRBD1. The CDR3 has 14 residues. V dropped 6 bases and J dropped 4; count of bases not matched to a gene: 8. Germline V gene lookup returns CDR1 SEHNR and CDR2 FQNEAQ (reference sequence). The CDR3 spells CASSPIGGVYGYTF. The DNA for the CDR3 is TGTGCCAGCAGTCCAATAGGGGGCGTCTATGGCTACACCTTC. The entire variable domain, with the rest obtained from reference TRBV7-9 and TRBJ1-2, is as follows: DTGVSQNPRHKITKRGQNVTFRCDPISEHNRLYWYRQTLGQGPEFLTYFQNEAQLEKSRLLSDRFSAERPKGSFSTLEIQRTEQGDSAMYLCASSPIGGVYGYTFGSGTRLTVV.

The CDR3 DNA reads as TGCAGCGTAGACTTCTTTTCCTATGGCTACACCTTC. This gives the protein CSVDFFSYGYTF. V is TRBV29-1 and J is TRBJ1-2; the D is unclear. Germline V gene data show CDR1 as SQVTM and CDR2 as ANQGSEA. This CDR3 spans 12 amino acids. Trimming left V 6 bases short and J 4 bases short, with 12 bases between.

The chain has TRBV15 and TRBJ1-5, with a weak D call TRBD1 (6 bases). Germline V lookup: CDR1 LNHNV, CDR2 YYDKDF (reference sequence). CDR3 size: 16 residues. Trimming shortened V by 6 bases and J by 2 bases, and 17 bases separated the two germline ends. CDR3: CATRSQSGAGNQPQHF. The DNA of the CDR3 is TGTGCCACCAGAAGCCAATCGGGGGCAGGCAATCAGCCCCAGCATTTT.